This TCR beta chain was identified during a study of shared clonotypes between healthy human individuals. In the study overall: CD4 naive cells filled three plates per donor, CD4 memory three, CD8 naive two and CD8 memory one. Study-wide results and limits: Represented diversity (both genetic and exposure-history) was limited by the small number of donors. Only blood was sampled; tissue repertoires likely differ.

Trimming cost V 5 bases and J 5 bases; bases outside gene matches: 10. This CDR3 is 16 amino acids long. Germline CDR1 is SEHNR and CDR2 is FQNEAQ (reference sequence). On this clone itself: The antigen is undetermined.

The method was immunoSEQ multiplex PCR; TCRdb's version includes in-frame clones alone and lacks a portion of them. The data contain more than 2 million clones, roughly 94% of them singletons. The rearrangement uses TRBV7-9 and TRBJ2-2; 8 bases fit TRBD1. This TCR derives from a man younger than 35 in good health. The sample was naive CD4+ T cells sorted from blood. Subset noted: CD45RA+ positively selected. CDR3: CASSARQGKETGELFF. In DNA form, the CDR3 reads TGTGCCAGCAGCGCCCGACAGGGGAAAGAAACCGGGGAGCTGTTTTTT. The whole variable domain, filled in from reference TRBV7-9 and TRBJ2-2, reads DTGVSQNPRHKITKRGQNVTFRCDPISEHNRLYWYRQTLGQGPEFLTYFQNEAQLEKSRLLSDRFSAERPKGSFSTLEIQRTEQGDSAMYLCASSARQGKETGELFFGEGSRLTVL.